The clone carrying this T cell receptor (beta chain) turned up a few times. This table comes from immunoSEQ multiplex PCR, and its TCRdb copy is limited to in-frame clones, with some not included. The sample shows approximately 98,000 clones, around 80% of them seen only once. The data originate from a study of control samples from healthy donors and cancer patients. Sequencing input: blood. The sequence came from a man aged 18 to 30 in good health.

CDR3 residues: CASGGGYTDTQYF. In nucleotides, the CDR3 is TGTGCTAGTGGAGGGGGGTATACAGATACGCAGTATTTT. The chain uses TRBV12-5 and TRBJ2-3, with D perhaps TRBD1 or TRBD2 (6 bases each). Germline values: CDR1 LGHNT, CDR2 FRNRAP. V was trimmed by 6 bases and J by 3 bases, leaving 10 bases between them. CDR3 size: 13 residues.